The entry that follows covers one T cell receptor beta chain sequence. Recruitment covered under 25 US areas and drew participants whose ages spanned roughly 18 to 100 years. These data come from a study of blood T cell repertoires in COVID-19. About the research overall: Specimens from acute and convalescent COVID-19 originated in the United States, Italy and Spain. T cells, B-cell-depleted T cells, or PBMCs supplied cDNA or gDNA.

Germline CDR1 is MGHRA and CDR2 is YSYEKL. The CDR3 runs 16 residues. Trimming at V came to 1 base and at J to 5 bases, leaving 7 bases not matched to a gene. Assay: immunoSEQ multiplex PCR; the TCRdb copy retains only in-frame clones and omits some. The table shows tens of thousands of clones, with about 82% occurring only once. The chain links TRBV4-1 to TRBJ2-4; 8 nucleotides match TRBD1. The receptor was isolated from a woman aged 35 to 49 with acute COVID-19. The material sequenced was PBMCs or T cells enriched from blood (not recorded which). The CDR3 region has the DNA TGCGCCAGCAGCCAAGTTGCCGGGACAGGAGAAAACATTCAGTACTTC. The encoded protein is CASSQVAGTGENIQYF.